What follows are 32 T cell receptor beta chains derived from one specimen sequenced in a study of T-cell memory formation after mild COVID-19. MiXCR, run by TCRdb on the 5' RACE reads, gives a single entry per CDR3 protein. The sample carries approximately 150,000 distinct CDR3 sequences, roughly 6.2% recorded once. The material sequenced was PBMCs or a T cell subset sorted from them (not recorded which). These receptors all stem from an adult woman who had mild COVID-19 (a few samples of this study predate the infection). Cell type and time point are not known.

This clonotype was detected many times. CDR3 sequence: CASSVGGVGNTIYF. DNA for the CDR3: TGTGCCAGCAGCGTAGGAGGGGTTGGAAACACCATATATTTT. V usage is TRBV9 and J usage is TRBJ1-3, with D possibly TRBD1 on 5 matching bases. The CDR3 spans 14 residues. V was trimmed by 0 bases and J by 3 bases, leaving 7 bases between them. Germline V lookup: CDR1 SGDLS, CDR2 YYNGEE. Variable domain in full (rest from reference TRBV9 and TRBJ1-3): DSGVTQTPKHLITATGQRVTLRCSPRSGDLSVYWYQQSLDQGLQFLIQYYNGEERAKGNILERFSAQQFPDLHSELNLSSLELGDSALYFCASSVGGVGNTIYFGEGSWLTVV.

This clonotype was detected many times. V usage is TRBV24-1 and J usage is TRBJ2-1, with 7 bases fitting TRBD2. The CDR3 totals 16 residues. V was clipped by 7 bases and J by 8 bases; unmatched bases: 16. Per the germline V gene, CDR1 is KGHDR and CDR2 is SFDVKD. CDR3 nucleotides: TGTGCCACCAGCACACCGCGGGAGAAAGAAAGGGATGAGCAGTTCTTC. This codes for CATSTPREKERDEQFF.

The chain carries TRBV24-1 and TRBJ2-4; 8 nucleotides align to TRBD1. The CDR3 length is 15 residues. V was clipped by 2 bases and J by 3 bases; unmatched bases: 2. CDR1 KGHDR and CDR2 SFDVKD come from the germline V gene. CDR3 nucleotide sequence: TGTGCCACCAGTGATTCCGGGACAGGCAAAAACATTCAGTACTTC. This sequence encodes CATSDSGTGKNIQYF.

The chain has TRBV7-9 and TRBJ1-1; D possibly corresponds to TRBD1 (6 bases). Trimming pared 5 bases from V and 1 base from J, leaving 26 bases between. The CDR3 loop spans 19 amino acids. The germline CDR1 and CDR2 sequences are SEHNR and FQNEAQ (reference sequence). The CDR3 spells CASSGPTLRQDRGNTEAFF. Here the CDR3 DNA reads TGTGCCAGCAGCGGCCCGACTCTACGACAGGATAGGGGGAACACTGAAGCTTTCTTT.

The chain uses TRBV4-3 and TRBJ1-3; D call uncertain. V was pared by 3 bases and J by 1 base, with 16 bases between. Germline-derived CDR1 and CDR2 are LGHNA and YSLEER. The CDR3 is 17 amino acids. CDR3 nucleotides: TGCGCCAGCAGCCAGACCGGCTCGGGGTTTTCTGGAAACACCATATATTTT. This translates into CASSQTGSGFSGNTIYF.

CDR3 in amino acids: CASSEYGTGSTEAFF. CDR3 DNA sequence: TGTGCCAGCAGTGAATATGGGACAGGGAGCACTGAAGCTTTCTTT. The chain joins TRBV25-1 to TRBJ1-1, with 9 bases lining up with TRBD1. The CDR3 is 15 amino acids. CDR1 and CDR2 (germline): MGHDK, SYGVNS. V was pared by 0 bases and J by 4 bases, with 3 bases of the junction left unmatched.

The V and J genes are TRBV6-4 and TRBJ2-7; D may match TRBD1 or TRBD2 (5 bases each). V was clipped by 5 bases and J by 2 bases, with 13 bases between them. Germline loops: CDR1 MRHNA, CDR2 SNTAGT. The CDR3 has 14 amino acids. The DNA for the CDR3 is TGTGCCAGCAGTCTCCGGGACGGAGCCTACGAGCAGTACTTC. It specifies CASSLRDGAYEQYF.

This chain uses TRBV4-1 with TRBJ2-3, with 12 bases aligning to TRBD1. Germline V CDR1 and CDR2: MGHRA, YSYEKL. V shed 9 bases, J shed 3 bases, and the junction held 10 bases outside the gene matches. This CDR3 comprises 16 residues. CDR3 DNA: TGCGCCAGTAACCGGGGGACAGGGGGCAAGACAGATACGCAGTATTTT. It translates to CASNRGTGGKTDTQYF.

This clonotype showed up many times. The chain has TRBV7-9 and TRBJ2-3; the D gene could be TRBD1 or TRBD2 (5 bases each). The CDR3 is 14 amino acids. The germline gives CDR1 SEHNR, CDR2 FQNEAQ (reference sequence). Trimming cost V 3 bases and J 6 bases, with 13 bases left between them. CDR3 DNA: TGTGCCAGCAGCTTCCGGGACGTCTGGGATACGCAGTATTTT. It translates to CASSFRDVWDTQYF.

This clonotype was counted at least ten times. The CDR3 DNA sequence: TGTGCCAGCAGCACGGACAGGGGCGCAGATACGCAGTATTTT. This gives the protein CASSTDRGADTQYF. J is TRBJ2-3 and V is TRBV7-3; 9 nucleotides line up with TRBD1. Germline V lookup: CDR1 SGHTA, CDR2 FQGTGA. The CDR3 runs 14 residues. V gave up 5 bases and J gave up 4 bases; unmatched junction bases: 4.

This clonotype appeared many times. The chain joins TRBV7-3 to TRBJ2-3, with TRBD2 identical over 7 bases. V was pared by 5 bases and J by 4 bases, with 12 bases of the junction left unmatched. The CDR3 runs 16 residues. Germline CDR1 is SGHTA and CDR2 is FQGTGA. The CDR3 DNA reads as TGTGCCAGCAGCCCACTAGGCCTAGCGGTTCCAGATACGCAGTATTTT. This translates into CASSPLGLAVPDTQYF.

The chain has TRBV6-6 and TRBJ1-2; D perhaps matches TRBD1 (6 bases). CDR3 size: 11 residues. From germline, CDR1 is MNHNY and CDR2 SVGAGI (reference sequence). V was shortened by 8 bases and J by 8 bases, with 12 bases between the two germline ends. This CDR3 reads CASGWDKGYTF. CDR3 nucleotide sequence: TGTGCCAGCGGTTGGGACAAGGGCTACACCTTC.

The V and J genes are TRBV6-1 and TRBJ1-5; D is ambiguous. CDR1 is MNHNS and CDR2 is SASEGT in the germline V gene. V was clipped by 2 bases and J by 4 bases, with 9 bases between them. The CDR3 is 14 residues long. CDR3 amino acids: CASSESRVNQPQHF. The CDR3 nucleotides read TGTGCCAGCAGTGAATCCCGGGTTAATCAGCCCCAGCATTTT.

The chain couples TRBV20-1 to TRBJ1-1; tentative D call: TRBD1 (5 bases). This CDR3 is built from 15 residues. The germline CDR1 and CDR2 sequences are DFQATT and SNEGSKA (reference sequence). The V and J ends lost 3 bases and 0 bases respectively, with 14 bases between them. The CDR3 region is CSARTTGYLNTEAFF. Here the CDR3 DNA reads TGCAGTGCTAGGACAACAGGATATCTGAACACTGAAGCTTTCTTT.

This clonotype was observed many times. The CDR3 nucleotides read TGTGCCAGCAGAGACTGGAGAGTCGGCAATCAGCCCCAGCATTTT. Protein: CASRDWRVGNQPQHF. V gene TRBV6-2 or TRBV6-3 combines with J gene TRBJ1-5; D gene unclear. This CDR3 has 15 amino acids. Looked up from germline, CDR1 is MNHEY and CDR2 is SVGEGT. V was cut by 6 bases and J by 2 bases, with 14 bases left in between.

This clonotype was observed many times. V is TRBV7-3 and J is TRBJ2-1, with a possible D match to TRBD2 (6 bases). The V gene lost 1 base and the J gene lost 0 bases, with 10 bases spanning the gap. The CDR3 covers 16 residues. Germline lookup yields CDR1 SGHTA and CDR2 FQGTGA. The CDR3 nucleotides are TGTGCCAGCAGCTTAATAGGAGGGGCCTCCTACAATGAGCAGTTCTTC. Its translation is CASSLIGGASYNEQFF.

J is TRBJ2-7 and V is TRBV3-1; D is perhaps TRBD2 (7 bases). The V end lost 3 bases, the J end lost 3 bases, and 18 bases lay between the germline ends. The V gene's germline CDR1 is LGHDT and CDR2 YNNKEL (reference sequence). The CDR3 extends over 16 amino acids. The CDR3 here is CASSQRRGARNYEQYF. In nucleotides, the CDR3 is TGTGCCAGCAGCCAGAGACGGGGGGCGAGGAACTACGAGCAGTACTTC.

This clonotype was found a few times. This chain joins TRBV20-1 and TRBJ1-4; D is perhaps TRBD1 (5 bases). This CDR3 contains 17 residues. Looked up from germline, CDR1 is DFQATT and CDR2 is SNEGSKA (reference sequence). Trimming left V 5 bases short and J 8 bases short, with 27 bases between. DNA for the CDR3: TGCAGTGCTTCCCCCCAGCAGGGTGGGGACCAAAAGGAAAAACTGTTTTTT. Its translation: CSASPQQGGDQKEKLFF.

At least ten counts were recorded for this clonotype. The CDR3 reads CASSDTSGGLETQYF. The CDR3 DNA is TGTGCCAGTAGTGATACTAGCGGGGGTTTAGAGACCCAGTACTTC. The chain uses TRBV19 and TRBJ2-5, with TRBD2 identical over 11 bases. The CDR3 extends over 15 amino acids. Per germline, CDR1 LNHDA and CDR2 SQIVND (reference sequence). The trim removed 5 bases at V and 4 bases at J, leaving 6 bases unmatched.

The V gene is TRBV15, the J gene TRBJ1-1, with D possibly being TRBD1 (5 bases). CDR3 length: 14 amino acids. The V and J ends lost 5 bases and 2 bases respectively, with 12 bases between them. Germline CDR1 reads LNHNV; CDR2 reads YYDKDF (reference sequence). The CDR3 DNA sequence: TGTGCCACCAGCCCCTATGGGGGTAACACTGAAGCTTTCTTT. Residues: CATSPYGGNTEAFF.

CDR3 DNA: TGTGCCAGCTCACCAATCTCACAGGTCTTCCACTCTGGGGCCAACGTCCTGACTTTC. It specifies CASSPISQVFHSGANVLTF. The chain uses TRBV18 and TRBJ2-6; weak D call: TRBD1 (5 bases). V lost 2 bases and J 0 bases, leaving 17 bases between the germline ends. The V gene's germline CDR1 is KGHSH and CDR2 LQKENI. The length of the CDR3 is 19 residues.

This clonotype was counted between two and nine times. Here the CDR3 reads CASSAGALPFTDTQYF. CDR3 DNA sequence: TGTGCCAGCAGCGCCGGCGCGCTCCCCTTCACAGATACGCAGTATTTT. This chain connects TRBV7-8 to TRBJ2-3; no firm D call. The V and J ends lost 5 bases and 2 bases respectively, with 17 bases between them. CDR1 is SGHVS, CDR2 FQNEAQ, per germline. CDR3 length: 16 residues.

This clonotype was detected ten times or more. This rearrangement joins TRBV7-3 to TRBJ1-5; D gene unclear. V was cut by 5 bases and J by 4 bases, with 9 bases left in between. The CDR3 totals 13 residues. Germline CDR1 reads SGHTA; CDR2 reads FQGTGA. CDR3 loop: CASSAAPNQPQHF. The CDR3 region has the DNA TGTGCCAGCAGCGCCGCCCCTAATCAGCCCCAGCATTTT.

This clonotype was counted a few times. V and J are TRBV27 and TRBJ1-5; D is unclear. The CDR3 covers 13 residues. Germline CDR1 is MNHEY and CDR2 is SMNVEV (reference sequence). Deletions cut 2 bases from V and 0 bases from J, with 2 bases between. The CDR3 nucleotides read TGTGCCAGCAGTTTACTTAGCAATCAGCCCCAGCATTTT. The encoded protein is CASSLLSNQPQHF.

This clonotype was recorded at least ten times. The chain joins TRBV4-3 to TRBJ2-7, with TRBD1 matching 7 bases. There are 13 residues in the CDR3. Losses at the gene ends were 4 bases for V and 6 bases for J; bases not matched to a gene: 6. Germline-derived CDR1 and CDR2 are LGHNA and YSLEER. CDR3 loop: CASSRDRVSEQYF. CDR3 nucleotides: TGCGCCAGCAGCCGCGACAGGGTCAGCGAGCAGTACTTC.

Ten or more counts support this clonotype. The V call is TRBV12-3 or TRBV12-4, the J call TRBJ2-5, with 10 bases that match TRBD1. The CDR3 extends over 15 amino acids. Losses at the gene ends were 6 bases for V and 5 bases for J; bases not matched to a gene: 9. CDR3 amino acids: CASSPRQGAGETQYF. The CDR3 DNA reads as TGTGCCAGCAGCCCTAGACAGGGGGCGGGTGAGACCCAGTACTTC.

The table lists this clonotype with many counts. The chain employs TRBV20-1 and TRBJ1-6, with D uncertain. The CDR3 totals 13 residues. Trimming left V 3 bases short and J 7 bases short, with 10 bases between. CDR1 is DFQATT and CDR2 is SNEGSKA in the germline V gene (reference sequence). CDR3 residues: CSASRARNSPLHF. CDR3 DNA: TGCAGTGCTAGTCGGGCACGGAATTCACCCCTCCACTTT.

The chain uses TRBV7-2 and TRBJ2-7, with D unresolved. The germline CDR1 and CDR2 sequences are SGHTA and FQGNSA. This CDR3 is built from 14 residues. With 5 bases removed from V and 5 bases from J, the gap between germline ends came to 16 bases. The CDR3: CASSLSDDVHEQYF. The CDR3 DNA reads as TGTGCCAGCAGCCTTAGTGACGACGTCCACGAGCAGTACTTC.

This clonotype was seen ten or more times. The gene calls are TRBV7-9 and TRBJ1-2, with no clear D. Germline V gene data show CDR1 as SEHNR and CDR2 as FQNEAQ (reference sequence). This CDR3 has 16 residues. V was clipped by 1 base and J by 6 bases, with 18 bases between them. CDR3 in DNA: TGTGCCAGCAGCTTAGAGGTCCCCCCGAGCGGGCATGGCTACACCTTC. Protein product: CASSLEVPPSGHGYTF. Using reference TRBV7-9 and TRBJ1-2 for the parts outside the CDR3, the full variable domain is DTGVSQNPRHKITKRGQNVTFRCDPISEHNRLYWYRQTLGQGPEFLTYFQNEAQLEKSRLLSDRFSAERPKGSFSTLEIQRTEQGDSAMYLCASSLEVPPSGHGYTFGSGTRLTVV.

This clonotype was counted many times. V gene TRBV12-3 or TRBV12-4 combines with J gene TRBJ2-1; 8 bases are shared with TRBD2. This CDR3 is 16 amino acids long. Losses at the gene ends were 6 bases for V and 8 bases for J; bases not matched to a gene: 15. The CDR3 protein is CASSIAGRGARDEQFF. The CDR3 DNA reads TGTGCCAGCAGCATAGCAGGGCGGGGGGCGCGGGATGAGCAGTTCTTC.

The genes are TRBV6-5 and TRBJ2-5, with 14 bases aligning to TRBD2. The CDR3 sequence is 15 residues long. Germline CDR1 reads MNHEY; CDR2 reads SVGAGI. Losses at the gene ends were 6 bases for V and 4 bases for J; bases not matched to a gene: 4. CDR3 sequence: CASRTSGRALETQYF. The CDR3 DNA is TGTGCCAGCAGGACTAGCGGGAGGGCTTTAGAGACCCAGTACTTC.

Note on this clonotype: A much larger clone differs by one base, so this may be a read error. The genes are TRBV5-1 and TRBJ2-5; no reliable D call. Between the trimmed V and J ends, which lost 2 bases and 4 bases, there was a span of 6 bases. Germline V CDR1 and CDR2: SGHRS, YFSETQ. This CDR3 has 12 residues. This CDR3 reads CASSFSPETQYF. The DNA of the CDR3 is TGCGCCAGCAGCTTTTCCCCAGAGACCCAGTACTTC. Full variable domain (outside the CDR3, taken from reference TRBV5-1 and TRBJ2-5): KAGVTQTPRYLIKTRGQQVTLSCSPISGHRSVSWYQQTPGQGLQFLFEYFSETQRNKGNFPGRFSGRQFSNSRSEMNVSTLELGDSALYLCASSFSPETQYFGPGTRLLVL.